The clone carrying this T cell receptor beta chain was recorded a few times. The antigen is not known. These data originate in a study of T-cell memory formation after mild COVID-19. Study-wide points: Day 15 to 85 contracting clones showed balanced CD4/CD8; later expanders leaned CD4+. There were some responding clones in pre-infection memory, which suggested that cross-reactive memory had joined. CD8+ contracting clones occupied EMRA, while CD4+ ones occupied mainly CM and EM.

V was clipped by 5 bases and J by 1 base, with 14 bases between them. Germline V lookup: CDR1 MNHEY, CDR2 SVGEGT. This CDR3 contains 15 residues. TCRdb recomputed calls from the 5' RACE reads with MiXCR, one row per CDR3 protein. The data hold about 470,000 distinct CDR3 sequences, with around a sixth observed a single time. The source of this sequence is an adult woman who had mild COVID-19 (a few samples of this study predate the infection). Cell type and time point are not known. The sequenced sample was PBMCs or a T cell subset sorted from them (not recorded which). The chain is built from TRBV6-2 or TRBV6-3 and TRBJ2-5; possibly TRBD1 or TRBD2 for D (5 bases each). CDR3 coding DNA: TGTGCCAGCAGTCCGCCCGGGACCATCCAAGAGACCCAGTACTTC. Amino acids: CASSPPGTIQETQYF.